The 28 T cell receptor beta chains below all came from one sample that was sequenced in a study of blood T cell repertoires in COVID-19 (dated by TCRdb to 2019 to 2021). The protocol used for the library was the immunoSEQ multiplex PCR assay. In TCRdb, the immuneACCESS table is reduced to in-frame sequences with V and J assigned. These tables do not hold every clone; where another copy was compared, an unresolved V gene accounts for under half, and the others remain unexplained. This sample comprises under 200,000 clones, 70% to 85% of them detected only once. The ten biggest clones cover about 5.5% of the sample. Source material: PBMCs or T cells enriched from blood (not recorded which). These receptors all stem from an older woman with acute COVID-19.

This clone came up once. V is TRBV27 and J is TRBJ2-6; D uncertain. Germline CDR1 reads MNHEY; CDR2 reads SMNVEV (reference sequence). V dropped 5 bases and J dropped 0 bases, with 23 bases sitting between them. The CDR3 covers 20 residues. In DNA form, the CDR3 reads TGTGCCAGCAGTCCGGCCTTGAGCGCGGCCAGTGACTCTGGGGCCAACGTCCTGACTTTC. This gives the protein CASSPALSAASDSGANVLTF.

V and J are TRBV5-1 and TRBJ1-3; D not resolved. CDR3 size: 16 residues. V was pared by 3 bases and J by 2 bases, with 15 bases between. Germline loops: CDR1 SGHRS, CDR2 YFSETQ. CDR3 nucleotides: TGCGCCAGCAGCTGGTCCCCCTGGCAGGCTGGAAACACCATATATTTT. Its translation: CASSWSPWQAGNTIYF. Based on the CDR3 plus reference TRBV5-1 and TRBJ1-3, the full variable domain is KAGVTQTPRYLIKTRGQQVTLSCSPISGHRSVSWYQQTPGQGLQFLFEYFSETQRNKGNFPGRFSGRQFSNSRSEMNVSTLELGDSALYLCASSWSPWQAGNTIYFGEGSWLTVV.

The chain carries TRBV11-2 and TRBJ2-5; TRBD2 matches at 7 bases. Germline-derived CDR1 and CDR2 are SGHAT and FQNNGV. V lost 4 bases to trimming and J lost 0 bases; unmatched junction nucleotides: 8. The CDR3 totals 16 residues. The CDR3 here is CASSSRGVGYQETQYF. The DNA for the CDR3 is TGTGCCAGCAGCTCCCGGGGGGTCGGTTACCAAGAGACCCAGTACTTC.

V gene TRBV3-1 (or the pseudogene TRBV3-2) combines with J gene TRBJ2-7; weak D call: TRBD1 (6 bases). Germline loops: CDR1 LGHDT, CDR2 YNNKEL (reference sequence). V shed 3 bases and J shed 6 bases, with 21 bases lying between them. The CDR3 runs 16 residues. The CDR3 here is CASSQRTAPPLCEQYF. CDR3 nucleotides: TGTGCCAGCAGCCAGAGGACAGCCCCCCCTCTTTGCGAGCAGTACTTC.

This clone was found a few times. The chain is built from TRBV10-3 and TRBJ2-2; D perhaps matches TRBD2 (5 bases). This CDR3 has 16 amino acids. The germline V gene encodes CDR1 ENHRY and CDR2 SYGVKD. Trimming took off 4 bases at V and 8 bases at J, with 20 bases between the two ends. CDR3 protein: CAISVRRTSNQGELFF. For the CDR3, the DNA is TGTGCCATCAGTGTGAGGCGGACTTCAAACCAGGGGGAGCTGTTTTTT.

The rearrangement joins TRBV6-5 to TRBJ2-5, with D unclear. Germline V gene data show CDR1 as MNHEY and CDR2 as SVGAGI. Trimming removed 0 bases from V and 4 bases from J, with 3 bases in between. There are 12 residues in the CDR3. The CDR3 protein is CASSYSLETQYF. The CDR3 DNA sequence: TGTGCCAGCAGTTACTCCCTAGAGACCCAGTACTTC.

The chain combines TRBV19 with TRBJ1-5, with D maybe TRBD1 (5 bases). The V end was cut by 3 bases, the J end by 6 bases, with 9 bases between. Germline values: CDR1 LNHDA, CDR2 SQIVND (reference sequence). The CDR3 extends over 13 amino acids. CDR3: CASSIGGVQPQHF. CDR3 DNA sequence: TGTGCCAGTAGTATCGGGGGTGTTCAGCCCCAGCATTTT. Together with reference TRBV19 and TRBJ1-5, the CDR3 gives the full variable domain: DGGITQSPKYLFRKEGQNVTLSCEQNLNHDAMYWYRQDPGQGLRLIYYSQIVNDFQKGDIAEGYSVSREKKESFPLTVTSAQKNPTAFYLCASSIGGVQPQHFGDGTRLSIL.

The sample holds a few counts of this clone. The gene calls are TRBV24-1 and TRBJ2-5; 7 positions match TRBD1. CDR1 is KGHDR, CDR2 SFDVKD, per germline. J was trimmed by 1 base and V by 1 base; bases with no gene match: 2. The CDR3 runs 15 residues. CDR3 loop: CATSDFRGTQETQYF. The CDR3 bases are TGTGCCACCAGTGATTTCAGGGGGACCCAAGAGACCCAGTACTTC.

The rearrangement uses TRBV7-8 and TRBJ2-7, with TRBD2 as a possible D gene (5 bases). V was clipped by 4 bases and J by 3 bases, with 10 bases between them. This CDR3 is built from 13 residues. The germline V gene encodes CDR1 SGHVS and CDR2 FQNEAQ. CDR3: CASSSARDYEQYV. The CDR3 coding sequence is TGTGCCAGCAGCTCAGCCCGGGACTACGAGCAGTACGTC.

This clone was detected only once. The chain joins TRBV19 to TRBJ1-1; D not certain. V was cut by 7 bases and J by 0 bases, with 6 bases left in between. The length of the CDR3 is 12 residues. Germline CDR1 LNHDA, CDR2 SQIVND (reference sequence). The DNA for the CDR3 is TGTGCCAGTATCGGGATGAACACTGAAGCTTTCTTT. Translated: CASIGMNTEAFF.

V usage is TRBV6-5 and J usage is TRBJ2-7, with D tentatively TRBD1 (5 bases). This CDR3 spans 15 amino acids. In germline, CDR1 is MNHEY, CDR2 SVGAGI. V was clipped by 5 bases and J by 5 bases, with 19 bases between them. The CDR3 reads CASSRFVSRRDEQYF. The DNA of the CDR3 is TGTGCCAGCAGTCGCTTTGTGTCCCGCAGGGACGAGCAGTACTTC.

This clone was seen a handful of times. V and J are TRBV3-1 (or the pseudogene TRBV3-2) and TRBJ1-3; D remains unclear. V was shortened by 4 bases and J by 3 bases, with 10 bases between the two germline ends. Germline assignment: CDR1 LGHDT and CDR2 YNNKEL (reference sequence). This CDR3 contains 14 residues. The CDR3: CASSRDILGNTIYF. CDR3 bases: TGTGCCAGCAGCCGCGACATCCTTGGAAACACCATATATTTT.

The genes are TRBV11-3 and TRBJ2-2; tentatively, D is TRBD1 (5 bases). Trimming pared 1 base from V and 1 base from J, leaving 7 bases between. This CDR3 contains 15 residues. Looked up from germline, CDR1 is SGHNT and CDR2 is YENEEA. CDR3 DNA: TGTGCCAGCAGCTTAGGCCAGGGGAACACCGGGGAGCTGTTTTTT. Its translation is CASSLGQGNTGELFF.

The rearrangement uses TRBV10-3 and TRBJ1-6; 10 nucleotides match TRBD1. V lost 2 bases, J lost 10 bases, and 5 bases stayed unmatched. Germline CDR1 and CDR2: ENHRY and SYGVKD. This CDR3 has 15 residues. CDR3 protein: CAISEVGTGVSPLHF. In DNA form, the CDR3 reads TGTGCCATCAGTGAGGTGGGGACAGGGGTCTCACCCCTCCACTTT.

J is TRBJ2-1 and V is TRBV12-3 or TRBV12-4; 7 bases agree with TRBD2. The V and J ends lost 7 bases and 7 bases, in that order; junction bases with no gene match: 7. The CDR3 length is 13 residues. The CDR3 nucleotides read TGTGCCAGCACATGGAGGGGAGGGAATGAGCAGTTCTTC. Encoded protein: CASTWRGGNEQFF.

The chain uses TRBV7-7 and TRBJ2-2; 12 nucleotides match TRBD2. The V and J ends lost 4 bases and 4 bases, in that order; junction bases with no gene match: 4. The germline V gene encodes CDR1 SSHAT and CDR2 FNYEAQ (reference sequence). The CDR3 sequence is 16 residues long. This CDR3 reads CASSSGLAGRTGELFF. CDR3 DNA sequence: TGTGCCAGCAGCTCCGGACTAGCGGGGCGCACCGGGGAGCTGTTTTTT.

The gene calls are TRBV25-1 and TRBJ2-2, with TRBD1 matching 10 bases. V dropped 2 bases and J dropped 3; count of bases not matched to a gene: 6. The germline V gene has CDR1 MGHDK and CDR2 SYGVNS. This CDR3 contains 17 residues. The CDR3 nucleotides are TGTGCCAGCAGTGAAGCGACAGGGGGCTTTTACACCGGGGAGCTGTTTTTT. Its protein product is CASSEATGGFYTGELFF.

The V call is TRBV11-2, the J call TRBJ2-7, with 8 bases lining up with TRBD1. Per the germline V gene, CDR1 is SGHAT and CDR2 is FQNNGV. Unmatched junction bases numbered 11, after V lost 1 base and J lost 6 bases. The CDR3 has 16 residues. This CDR3 is CASSLVLGTGVVEQYF. In DNA, the CDR3 is TGTGCCAGCAGCTTAGTCTTGGGGACAGGAGTCGTCGAGCAGTACTTC.

The rearrangement joins TRBV19 to TRBJ2-1; 7 bases align to TRBD1. The V segment lost 3 bases and the J segment 3 bases; nucleotides outside the gene matches: 2. Germline CDR1 and CDR2: LNHDA and SQIVND (reference sequence). This CDR3 is built from 14 residues. The CDR3 nucleotides are TGTGCCAGTAGTATGGGACAGCGCTACAATGAGCAGTTCTTC. Translation gives CASSMGQRYNEQFF.

The V call is TRBV11-2, the J call TRBJ2-7, with D unresolved. Germline CDR1 reads SGHAT; CDR2 reads FQNNGV. CDR3 length: 14 residues. V shed 1 base and J shed 5 bases, with 12 bases lying between them. CDR3 nucleotides: TGTGCCAGCAGCTTAGTGTTGCGAGATAACGAGCAGTACTTC. Its translation is CASSLVLRDNEQYF. The whole variable domain, filled in from reference TRBV11-2 and TRBJ2-7, reads EAGVAQSPRYKIIEKRQSVAFWCNPISGHATLYWYQQILGQGPKLLIQFQNNGVVDDSQLPKDRFSAERLKGVDSTLKIQPAKLEDSAVYLCASSLVLRDNEQYFGPGTRLTVT.

The chain employs TRBV5-6 and TRBJ1-2; tentatively, D is TRBD1 (5 bases). The CDR3 runs 13 residues. Germline CDR1 reads SGHDT; CDR2 reads YYEEEE. Trimming removed 0 bases at V and 4 bases at J, with 7 bases between. The CDR3 region is CASSLDRGYGYTF. For the CDR3, the DNA is TGTGCCAGCAGCTTGGATAGGGGCTATGGCTACACCTTC.

This chain links TRBV4-2 with TRBJ2-7; a weak D match, TRBD2 (5 bases). CDR3 size: 14 residues. The ends were cut back, 0 bases at V and 4 bases at J, with 10 bases in the middle. Germline CDR1 and CDR2: LGHNA and YNFKEQ. The chain's CDR3 is CASSQDTGEYEQYF. The CDR3 nucleotides read TGTGCCAGCAGCCAAGATACCGGGGAATACGAGCAGTACTTC.

The J gene is TRBJ1-1, the V gene TRBV6-5, with no clear D. Germline lookup yields CDR1 MNHEY and CDR2 SVGAGI. Trimming shortened V by 6 bases and J by 6 bases, and 17 bases separated the two germline ends. This CDR3 region has 14 residues. CDR3 amino acids: CASSRELTGAEAFF. The CDR3 bases are TGTGCCAGCAGCCGTGAACTAACCGGCGCTGAAGCTTTCTTT.

The chain is built from TRBV15 and TRBJ1-1, with D unclear. The germline V gene encodes CDR1 LNHNV and CDR2 YYDKDF (reference sequence). CDR3 length: 12 residues. The V and J ends lost 0 bases and 8 bases respectively, with 7 bases between them. CDR3 bases: TGTGCCACCAGCAGAGACACATGGGAAGCTTTCTTT. It is translated as CATSRDTWEAFF.

This clone was recorded once. The chain links TRBV3-1 (or the pseudogene TRBV3-2) to TRBJ1-4, with 9 positions matching TRBD1. CDR1 is LGHDT and CDR2 is YNNKEL in the germline V gene (reference sequence). V lost 3 bases and J lost 6; bases outside the gene matches: 20. The CDR3 spans 20 residues. Here the CDR3 reads CASSHIVTGGCRQLDEKLFF. The CDR3 nucleotides are TGTGCCAGCAGCCATATCGTGACAGGGGGATGCCGACAACTCGATGAAAAACTGTTTTTT.

The chain uses TRBV16 and TRBJ2-7, with 7 bases identical to TRBD1. Germline V gene data show CDR1 as KGHSY and CDR2 as FQNENV. This CDR3 is 15 amino acids long. V gave up 3 bases and J gave up 6 bases; unmatched junction bases: 11. CDR3 nucleotide sequence: TGTGCCAGCAGCCATTACGACAGGGCTCTGAGCGAGCAGTACGTC. Its translation: CASSHYDRALSEQYV.

V and J are TRBV13 and TRBJ1-6; TRBD1 matches at 8 bases. The CDR3 loop spans 16 amino acids. Germline assignment: CDR1 PRHDT and CDR2 FYEKMQ (reference sequence). V shed 2 bases and J 4 bases; nucleotides not matched to a gene: 4. The CDR3 DNA follows: TGTGCCAGCAGCTTACAGGGGGCCCCGTATAATTCACCCCTCCACTTT. Residues: CASSLQGAPYNSPLHF.

CDR3 coding DNA: TGTGCCAGCAGTGAGGGCAGGGTGTTCGGGGAGCTGTTTTTT. Its translation: CASSEGRVFGELFF. J is TRBJ2-2 and V is TRBV6-1; the D gene is possibly TRBD1 (5 bases). Trimming removed 3 bases from V and 7 bases from J, with 12 bases in between. Germline V gene lookup returns CDR1 MNHNS and CDR2 SASEGT. This CDR3 spans 14 amino acids.